This TCR beta chain is from a study of T cell responses to AZD1222 COVID-19 vaccine (dated by TCRdb to about 2021). In terms of the full investigation: AZD1222 recipients given second doses at about 4 weeks or at about 12 weeks were pooled, since spike-specific TCR depth and breadth were not found to differ between the two schedules. Trial participants were enrolled by age into 18-55, 56-69 and 70-plus year subgroups, with roughly 160, 29 and 62 TCR-sequenced participants respectively. TCR sequencing was performed for some 250 trial participants, of whom around 200 were given two doses of AZD1222 and about 25 were given two doses of MenACWY control vaccine.

The CDR3 regions of human TCRbeta chains were analyzed by immunosequencing. The paper's processing steps were these. TCRs in the repertoires were matched against a reference library of SARS-CoV-2-specific TCRs that had been generated with the MIRA antigen-specificity platform. Breadth meant the fraction of unique TCRs that were SARS-CoV-2-associated, whereas depth meant the fraction of total T cells that were SARS-CoV-2-associated. Each spike-specific TCR was assigned to its reactive spike region and to a CD4 or CD8 class using the MIRA data. Log10-transformed breadth and depth values were compared by one-way ANOVA with Sidak's multiple comparisons tests. TCRdb re-hosts the immuneACCESS table, in-frame sequences only. Its copies lack some clones; in the studies checked, an unresolved V gene accounts for under half of them, and the cause for the rest is not known. That table gives V, J and clone size, and the DNA gave D and trimming. Present in this sample are roughly 150,000 clones, approximately 92% of which were seen just once. In total, the top ten clones hold around 1.7% of the sample.

Read against the paper, the sample's time point label means: baseline before first vaccination. The vaccinee samples were drawn from two UK trials, COV001 and COV002, one of which was a single-blind randomized controlled phase 2/3 trial testing AZD1222 (ChAdOx1 nCoV-19) in healthy adults. For TCRbeta chain sequencing, PBMC samples from trial participants were taken at day 0 and at day 28 after the second dose. Here is what the overall study found, with its caveats: Conclusions about previously exposed vaccinees are limited, since just a handful of AZD1222 recipients were seropositive for SARS-CoV-2 at baseline. After two AZD1222 doses, both the breadth and the depth of spike-specific TCRs were significantly higher than at day 0 and than in MenACWY recipients. In the small 56-69-year group, the increase in depth fell short of significance, most likely because of low power. CD4 TCRs associated with the vaccine covered the entire spike protein, and the dominant responses were in regions 160-218 and 743-854. Participants were mostly white British, with more females than males. The authors suggested clonal diversity may have been underestimated. Epitopes outside the regions mutated in the B.1.351 and B.1.1.7 variants were reportedly recognized by nearly half of the unique spike-specific TCRs. No day 14 peak-response samples were available, so repertoires were characterized only after the peak T cell response.

Details on this clone: Its antigen target is currently unknown. Base quality data are lacking; no much larger clone is found one base away.

Trimming removed 4 bases from V and 4 bases from J; the gene matches leave 3 bases unexplained. The CDR3 covers 14 residues, taking in both the cysteine and the phenylalanine. The CDR3 DNA has 42 bases and is translated from base 1. Looking up the germline V gene yields CDR1 SGHAT and CDR2 FQNNGV. The sequence was collected from an adult in good health. The chain links TRBV11-2 with TRBJ2-2; TRBD2 agrees with 7 junctional bases. The sample here was peripheral blood, taken on day 0 of AZD1222 vaccination. The CDR3 region reads CASSSGGGTGELFF. The nucleotide sequence is given as TGTGCCAGCAGCTCCGGCGGGGGCACCGGGGAGCTGTTTTTT. With the portions outside the CDR3 filled from the reference TRBV11-2 and TRBJ2-2 genes, the complete variable region becomes EAGVAQSPRYKIIEKRQSVAFWCNPISGHATLYWYQQILGQGPKLLIQFQNNGVVDDSQLPKDRFSAERLKGVDSTLKIQPAKLEDSAVYLCASSSGGGTGELFFGEGSRLTVL.